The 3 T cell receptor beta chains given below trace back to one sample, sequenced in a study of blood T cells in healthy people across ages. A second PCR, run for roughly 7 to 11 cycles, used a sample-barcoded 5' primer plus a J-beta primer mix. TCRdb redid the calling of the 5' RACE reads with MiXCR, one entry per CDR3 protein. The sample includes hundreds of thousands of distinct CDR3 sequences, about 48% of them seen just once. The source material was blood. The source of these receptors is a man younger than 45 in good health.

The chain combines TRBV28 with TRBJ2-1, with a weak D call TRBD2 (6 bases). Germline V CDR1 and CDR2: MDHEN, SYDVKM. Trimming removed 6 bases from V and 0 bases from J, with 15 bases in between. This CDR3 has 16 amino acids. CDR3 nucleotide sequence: TGTGCCAGCAGCCCGGACTACATGAGCTCCTACAATGAGCAGTTCTTC. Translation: CASSPDYMSSYNEQFF.

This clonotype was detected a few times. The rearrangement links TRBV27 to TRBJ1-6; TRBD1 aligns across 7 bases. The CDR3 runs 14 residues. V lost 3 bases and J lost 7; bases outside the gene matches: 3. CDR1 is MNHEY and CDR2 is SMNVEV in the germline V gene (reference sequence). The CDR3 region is CASSFRQGNSPLHF. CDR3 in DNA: TGTGCCAGCAGTTTTAGACAGGGAAATTCACCCCTCCACTTT.

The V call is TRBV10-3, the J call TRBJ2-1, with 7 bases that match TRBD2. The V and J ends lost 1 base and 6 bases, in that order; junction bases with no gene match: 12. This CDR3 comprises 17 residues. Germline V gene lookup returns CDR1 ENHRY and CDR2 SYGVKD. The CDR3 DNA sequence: TGTGCCATCAGTGAGTTTCCCCCTGGGGTAGCGGGCAATGAGCAGTTCTTC. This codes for CAISEFPPGVAGNEQFF.